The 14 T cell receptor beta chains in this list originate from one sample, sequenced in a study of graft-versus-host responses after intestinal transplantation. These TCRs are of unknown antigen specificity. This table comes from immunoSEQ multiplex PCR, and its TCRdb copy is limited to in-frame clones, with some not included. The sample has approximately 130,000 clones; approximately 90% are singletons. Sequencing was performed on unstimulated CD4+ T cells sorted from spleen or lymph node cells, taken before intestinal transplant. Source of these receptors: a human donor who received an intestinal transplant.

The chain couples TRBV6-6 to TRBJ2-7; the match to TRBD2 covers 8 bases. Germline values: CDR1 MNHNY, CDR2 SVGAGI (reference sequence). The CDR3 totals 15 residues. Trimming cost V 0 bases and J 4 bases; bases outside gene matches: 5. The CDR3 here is CASSYSGRGGYEQYF. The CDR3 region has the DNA TGTGCCAGCAGTTACTCGGGACGGGGGGGTTACGAGCAGTACTTC.

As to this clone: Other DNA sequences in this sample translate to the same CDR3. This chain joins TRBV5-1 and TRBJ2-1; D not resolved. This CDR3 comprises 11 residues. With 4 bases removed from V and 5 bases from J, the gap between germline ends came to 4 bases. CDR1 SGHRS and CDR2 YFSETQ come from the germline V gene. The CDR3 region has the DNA TGCGCCAGCAGCCTCGACAATGAGCAGTTCTTC. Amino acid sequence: CASSLDNEQFF. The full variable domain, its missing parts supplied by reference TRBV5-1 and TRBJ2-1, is KAGVTQTPRYLIKTRGQQVTLSCSPISGHRSVSWYQQTPGQGLQFLFEYFSETQRNKGNFPGRFSGRQFSNSRSEMNVSTLELGDSALYLCASSLDNEQFFGPGTRLTVL.

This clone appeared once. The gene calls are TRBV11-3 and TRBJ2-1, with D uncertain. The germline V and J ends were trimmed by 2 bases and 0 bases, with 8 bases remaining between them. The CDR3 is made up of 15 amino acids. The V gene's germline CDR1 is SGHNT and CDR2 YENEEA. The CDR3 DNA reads TGTGCCAGCAGCTTAATCCATAGCTCCTACAATGAGCAGTTCTTC. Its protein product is CASSLIHSSYNEQFF.

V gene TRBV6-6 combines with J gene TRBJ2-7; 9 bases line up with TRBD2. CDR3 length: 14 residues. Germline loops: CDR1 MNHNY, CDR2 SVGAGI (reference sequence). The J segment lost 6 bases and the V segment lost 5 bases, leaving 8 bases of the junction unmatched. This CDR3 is CASSQLAGAGEQYF. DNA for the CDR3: TGTGCCAGCAGTCAATTAGCGGGGGCAGGCGAGCAGTACTTC.

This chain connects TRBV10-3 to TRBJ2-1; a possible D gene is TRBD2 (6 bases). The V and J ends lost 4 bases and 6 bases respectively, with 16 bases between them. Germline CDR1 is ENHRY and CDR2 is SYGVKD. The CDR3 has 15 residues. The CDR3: CAISGQREAFNEQFF. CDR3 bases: TGTGCCATCAGTGGACAGAGGGAGGCCTTCAATGAGCAGTTCTTC.

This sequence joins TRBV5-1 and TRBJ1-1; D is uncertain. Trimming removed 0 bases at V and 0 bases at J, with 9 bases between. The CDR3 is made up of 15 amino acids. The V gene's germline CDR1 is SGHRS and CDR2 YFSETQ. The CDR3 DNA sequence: TGCGCCAGCAGCTTGGCGCCAGGTATGAACACTGAAGCTTTCTTT. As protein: CASSLAPGMNTEAFF.

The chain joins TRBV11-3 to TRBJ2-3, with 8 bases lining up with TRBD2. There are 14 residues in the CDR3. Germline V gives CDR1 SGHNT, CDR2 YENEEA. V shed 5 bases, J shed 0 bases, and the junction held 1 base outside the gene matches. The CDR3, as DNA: TGTGCCAGCAGCACTAGCGGTAGCACAGATACGCAGTATTTT. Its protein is CASSTSGSTDTQYF. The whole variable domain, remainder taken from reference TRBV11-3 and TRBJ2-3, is EAGVVQSPRYKIIEKKQPVAFWCNPISGHNTLYWYLQNLGQGPELLIRYENEEAVDDSQLPKDRFSAERLKGVDSTLKIQPAELGDSAVYLCASSTSGSTDTQYFGPGTRLTVL.

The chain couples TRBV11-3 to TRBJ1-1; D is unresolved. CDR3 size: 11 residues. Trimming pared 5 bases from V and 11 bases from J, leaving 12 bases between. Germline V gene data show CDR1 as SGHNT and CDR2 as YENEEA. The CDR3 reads CASSRERTAFF. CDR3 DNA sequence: TGTGCCAGCAGCCGAGAGAGGACCGCTTTCTTT.

The CDR3 loop reads CASSGLRDTGELFF. CDR3 nucleotides: TGTGCCAGCAGCGGGCTAAGGGACACCGGGGAGCTGTTTTTT. V is TRBV5-4 and J is TRBJ2-2; unclear D gene. The germline CDR1 and CDR2 sequences are SGHNT and YYREEE (reference sequence). Trimming removed 4 bases from V and 3 bases from J, with 10 bases in between. The CDR3 totals 14 residues. Full variable domain (remainder filled in from reference TRBV5-4 and TRBJ2-2): ETGVTQSPTHLIKTRGQQVTLRCSSQSGHNTVSWYQQALGQGPQFIFQYYREEENGRGNFPPRFSGLQFPNYSSELNVNALELDDSALYLCASSGLRDTGELFFGEGSRLTVL.

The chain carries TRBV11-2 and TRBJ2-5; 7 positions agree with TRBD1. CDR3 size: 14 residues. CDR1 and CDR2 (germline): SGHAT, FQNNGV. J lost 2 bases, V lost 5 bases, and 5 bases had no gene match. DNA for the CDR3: TGTGCCAGCAGCCTCGGGACAGCACAAGAGACCCAGTACTTC. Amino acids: CASSLGTAQETQYF.

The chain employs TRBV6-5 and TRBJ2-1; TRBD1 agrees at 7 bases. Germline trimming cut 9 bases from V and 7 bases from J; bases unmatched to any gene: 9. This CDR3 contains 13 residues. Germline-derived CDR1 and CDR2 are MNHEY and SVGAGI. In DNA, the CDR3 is TGTGCCAGTTCGACAGGGATCCGGAATGAGCAGTTCTTC. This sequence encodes CASSTGIRNEQFF.

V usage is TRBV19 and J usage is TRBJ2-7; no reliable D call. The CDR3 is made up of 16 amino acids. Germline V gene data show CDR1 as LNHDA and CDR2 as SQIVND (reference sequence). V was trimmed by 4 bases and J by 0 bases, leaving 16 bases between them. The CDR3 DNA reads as TGTGCCAGTAGTAACCCGTACAGAACGAGCTCCTACGAGCAGTACTTC. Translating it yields CASSNPYRTSSYEQYF.

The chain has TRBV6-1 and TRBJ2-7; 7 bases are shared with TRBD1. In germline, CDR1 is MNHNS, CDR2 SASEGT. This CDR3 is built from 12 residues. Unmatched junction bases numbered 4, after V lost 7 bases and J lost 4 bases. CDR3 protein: CASTTGEYEQYF. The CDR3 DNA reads TGTGCCAGCACAACAGGGGAATACGAGCAGTACTTC.

The CDR3 nucleotides read TGTGCCAGCAGCTTAGCGTGGGGCGCGGAGGGGGCGGACACTGAAGCTTTCTTT. As protein: CASSLAWGAEGADTEAFF. This rearrangement joins TRBV7-9 to TRBJ1-1, with 7 bases matching TRBD1. Unmatched junction bases numbered 13, after V lost 0 bases and J lost 3 bases. The CDR3 extends over 18 amino acids. The germline gives CDR1 SEHNR, CDR2 FQNEAQ (reference sequence).